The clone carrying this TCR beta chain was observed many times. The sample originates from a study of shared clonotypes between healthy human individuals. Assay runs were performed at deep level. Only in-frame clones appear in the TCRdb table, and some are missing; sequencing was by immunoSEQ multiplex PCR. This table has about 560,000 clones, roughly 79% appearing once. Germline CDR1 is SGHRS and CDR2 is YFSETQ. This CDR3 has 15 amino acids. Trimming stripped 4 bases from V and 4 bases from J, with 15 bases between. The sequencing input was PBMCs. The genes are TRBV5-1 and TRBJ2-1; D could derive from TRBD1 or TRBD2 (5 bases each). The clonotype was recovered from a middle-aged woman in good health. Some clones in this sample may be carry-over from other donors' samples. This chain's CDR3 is CASSNPRDLYNEQFF. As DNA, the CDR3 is TGCGCCAGCAGCAACCCTAGGGACCTGTACAATGAGCAGTTCTTC.